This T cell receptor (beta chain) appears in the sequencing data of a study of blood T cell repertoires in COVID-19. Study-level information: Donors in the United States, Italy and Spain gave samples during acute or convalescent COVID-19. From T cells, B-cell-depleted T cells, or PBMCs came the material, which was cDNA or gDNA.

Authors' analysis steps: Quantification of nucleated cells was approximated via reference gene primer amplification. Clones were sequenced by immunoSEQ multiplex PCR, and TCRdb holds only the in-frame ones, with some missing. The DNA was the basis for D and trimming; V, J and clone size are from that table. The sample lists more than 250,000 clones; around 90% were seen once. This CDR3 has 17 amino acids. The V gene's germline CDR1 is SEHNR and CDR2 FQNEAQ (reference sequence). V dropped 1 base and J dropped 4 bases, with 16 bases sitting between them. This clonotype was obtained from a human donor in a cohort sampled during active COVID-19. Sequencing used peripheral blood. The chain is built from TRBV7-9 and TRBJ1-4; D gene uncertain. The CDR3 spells CASSLGGGGKINEKLFF. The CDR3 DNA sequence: TGTGCCAGCAGCTTAGGAGGTGGCGGGAAAATTAATGAAAAACTGTTTTTT.